This record looks at one TCR beta chain sequence and its context. Its specificity is unknown. This record comes from a study of beta chain features in type 1 diabetes. On the study more broadly: Over all samples combined, fewer than 130,000,000 sorted cells were examined. Study results and limitations: TCRB CDR3 length was moderately but significantly reduced in all four CD4+ subsets of Type 1 diabetes patients. Naive, central memory and Treg TCRB repertoires appeared more alike in patients than in healthy donors.

Every bit of the isolated RNA underwent reverse transcription, so sequencing read expressed TCRB transcripts. TCRdb's table, derived via immunoSEQ multiplex PCR, lists solely in-frame clones and lacks some. The sample lists 600,000 or so clones, over 12% seen once, with 0.035% to 0.04% in the top ten. CDR3 length: 13 amino acids. The V and J ends lost 6 bases and 6 bases, in that order; junction bases with no gene match: 5. CDR1 is MNHEY and CDR2 is SVGAGI in the germline V gene. This sequence originates from a man aged 18 to 35 with type 1 diabetes. The sequenced sample consisted of naive CD4+ T cells from blood. The chain has TRBV6-5 and TRBJ1-2, with 9 bases identical to TRBD1. CDR3 residues: CASRPTGGDGYTF. As DNA, the CDR3 is TGTGCCAGCAGACCAACAGGGGGCGATGGCTACACCTTC.